Following are 6 T cell receptor beta chains from one sample sequenced in a study. TCRdb reprocessed the 5' RACE reads with MiXCR, giving one entry per CDR3 protein. Of about 8,200 distinct CDR3 sequences in the sample, about two thirds were seen once. The sample consisted of tumor-infiltrating naive CD4+ T cells sorted from the breast tumor. Regarding subset: naive CD4+ T cells, CD4+CD45RA+CD25-. These TCRs come from a female donor with breast cancer.

V is TRBV12-3 or TRBV12-4 and J is TRBJ1-5, with a possible D match to TRBD1 (6 bases). This CDR3 has 15 residues. The V end was cut by 6 bases, the J end by 3 bases, with 15 bases between. For the CDR3, the DNA is TGTGCCAGCAGCCTAGGGGACAACCACAATCAGCCCCAGCATTTT. This codes for CASSLGDNHNQPQHF.

V gene TRBV20-1 combines with J gene TRBJ2-1, with D possibly matching TRBD1 (6 bases). Germline V gene sequence: CDR1 DFQATT, CDR2 SNEGSKA (reference sequence). V lost 3 bases and J lost 12, with 21 bases in between. This CDR3 has 14 amino acids. In nucleotides, the CDR3 is TGCAGTGCTAGCGTTGGGGGCCGTACATCGGGGCAGTTCTTC. It yields the protein CSASVGGRTSGQFF.

The gene calls are TRBV6-5 and TRBJ1-6; D may be TRBD1 (5 bases). CDR1 and CDR2 (germline): MNHEY, SVGAGI. The CDR3 spans 16 residues. Trimming cost V 7 bases and J 6 bases, with 19 bases left between them. The CDR3: CASNTVVGVGNSPLHF. The CDR3 DNA follows: TGTGCCAGCAATACAGTGGTAGGGGTCGGTAATTCACCCCTCCACTTT.

The chain joins TRBV27 to TRBJ2-7, with a weak D call TRBD2 (5 bases). Looked up from germline, CDR1 is MNHEY and CDR2 is SMNVEV (reference sequence). CDR3 length: 14 amino acids. Trimming took 3 bases from V and 3 from J, leaving 12 bases between them. CDR3 nucleotide sequence: TGTGCCAGCAGTTTTGGAGTGGCGGGCTACGAGCAGTACTTC. This gives the protein CASSFGVAGYEQYF.

Only a few counts were recorded for this clonotype. The chain has TRBV20-1 and TRBJ2-7; D not certain. Trimming pared 6 bases from V and 5 bases from J, leaving 14 bases between. The CDR3 has 12 residues. The germline V gene has CDR1 DFQATT and CDR2 SNEGSKA (reference sequence). The CDR3: CSAKPGPNEQYF. The CDR3 region has the DNA TGCAGTGCCAAACCAGGCCCAAACGAGCAGTACTTC.

A remark on this clonotype: The junction departs from the called germline gene at one end, perhaps through a read error. This chain uses TRBV30 with TRBJ1-2, with a weak D call TRBD1 (6 bases). Germline CDR1 reads GTSNPN; CDR2 reads SVGIG (reference sequence). The CDR3 sequence is 13 residues long. The CDR3 region is CARSVQGDYGYTF. In nucleotides, the CDR3 is TGTGCCCGGAGTGTACAGGGAGACTATGGCTACACCTTC.